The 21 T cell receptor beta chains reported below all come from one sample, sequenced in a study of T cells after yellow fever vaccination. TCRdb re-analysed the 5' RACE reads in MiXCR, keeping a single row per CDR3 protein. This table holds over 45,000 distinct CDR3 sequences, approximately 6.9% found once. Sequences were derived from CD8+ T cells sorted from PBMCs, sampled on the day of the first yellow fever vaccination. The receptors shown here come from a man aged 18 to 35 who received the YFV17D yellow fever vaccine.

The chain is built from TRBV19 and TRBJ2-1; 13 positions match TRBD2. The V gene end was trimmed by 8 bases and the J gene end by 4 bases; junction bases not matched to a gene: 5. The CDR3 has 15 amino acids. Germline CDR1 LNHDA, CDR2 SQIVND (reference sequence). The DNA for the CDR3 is TGTGCCAGTCAAATACTAGCGGGGGGGTACAATGAGCAGTTCTTC. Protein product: CASQILAGGYNEQFF.

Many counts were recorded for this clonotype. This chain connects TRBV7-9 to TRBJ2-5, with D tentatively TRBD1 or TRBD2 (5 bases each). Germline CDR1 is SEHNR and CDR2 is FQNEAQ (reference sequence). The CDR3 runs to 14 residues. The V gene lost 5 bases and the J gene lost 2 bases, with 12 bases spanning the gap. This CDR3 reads CASSTSGAQETQYF. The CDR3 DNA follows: TGTGCCAGCAGCACCTCCGGGGCTCAAGAGACCCAGTACTTC.

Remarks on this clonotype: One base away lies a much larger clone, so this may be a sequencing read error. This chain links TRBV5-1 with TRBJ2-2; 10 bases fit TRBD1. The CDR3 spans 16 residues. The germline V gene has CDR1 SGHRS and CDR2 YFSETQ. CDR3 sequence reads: CVSSLDRGLTTGELFF. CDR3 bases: TGCGTCAGCAGCTTGGACAGGGGGTTAACCACCGGGGAGCTGTTTTTT.

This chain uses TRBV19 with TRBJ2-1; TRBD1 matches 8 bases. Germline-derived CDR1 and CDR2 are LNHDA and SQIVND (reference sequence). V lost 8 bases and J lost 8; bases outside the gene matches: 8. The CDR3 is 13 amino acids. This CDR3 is CASFGTGWDEQFF. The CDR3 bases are TGTGCCAGTTTTGGGACAGGATGGGATGAGCAGTTCTTC.

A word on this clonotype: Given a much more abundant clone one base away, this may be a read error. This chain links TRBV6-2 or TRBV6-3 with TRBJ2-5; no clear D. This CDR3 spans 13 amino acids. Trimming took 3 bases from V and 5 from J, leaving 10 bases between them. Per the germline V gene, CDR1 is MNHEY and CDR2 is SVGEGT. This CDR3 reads CASSYESHETQYF. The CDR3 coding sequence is TGTGCCAGCAGTTATGAGAGCCACGAGACCCAGTACTTC.

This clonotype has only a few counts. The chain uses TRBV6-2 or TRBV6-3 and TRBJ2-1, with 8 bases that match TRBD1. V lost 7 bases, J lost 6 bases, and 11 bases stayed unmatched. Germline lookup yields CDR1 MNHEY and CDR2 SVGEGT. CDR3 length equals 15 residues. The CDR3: CASTHPRTGSNEQFF. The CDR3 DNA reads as TGTGCCAGCACCCACCCCAGGACAGGGTCCAATGAGCAGTTCTTC.

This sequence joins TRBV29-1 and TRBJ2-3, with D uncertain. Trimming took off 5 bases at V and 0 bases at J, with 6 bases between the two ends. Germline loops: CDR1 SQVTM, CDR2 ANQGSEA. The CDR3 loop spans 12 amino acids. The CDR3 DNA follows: TGCAGCGTTCTCACGAGCACAGATACGCAGTATTTT. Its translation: CSVLTSTDTQYF.

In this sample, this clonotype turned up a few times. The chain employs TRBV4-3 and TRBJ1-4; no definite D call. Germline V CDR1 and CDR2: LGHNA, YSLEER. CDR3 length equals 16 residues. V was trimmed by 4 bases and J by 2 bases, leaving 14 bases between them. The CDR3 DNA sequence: TGCGCCAGCAGCCCGGACCGGGGAGCCACTAATGAAAAACTGTTTTTT. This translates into CASSPDRGATNEKLFF.

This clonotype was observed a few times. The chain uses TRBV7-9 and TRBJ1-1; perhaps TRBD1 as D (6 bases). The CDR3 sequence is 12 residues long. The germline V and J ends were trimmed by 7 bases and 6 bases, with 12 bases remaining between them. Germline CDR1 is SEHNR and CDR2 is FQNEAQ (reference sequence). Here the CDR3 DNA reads TGTGCCAGCACCCTAGGGGGTGCTGAAGCTTTCTTT. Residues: CASTLGGAEAFF.

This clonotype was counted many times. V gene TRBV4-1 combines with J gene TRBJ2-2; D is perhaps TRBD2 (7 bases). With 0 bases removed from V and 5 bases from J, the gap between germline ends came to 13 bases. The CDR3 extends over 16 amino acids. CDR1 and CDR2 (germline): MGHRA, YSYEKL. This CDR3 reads CASSQELGGRTGELFF. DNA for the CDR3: TGCGCCAGCAGCCAAGAGTTGGGGGGGCGAACCGGGGAGCTGTTTTTT.

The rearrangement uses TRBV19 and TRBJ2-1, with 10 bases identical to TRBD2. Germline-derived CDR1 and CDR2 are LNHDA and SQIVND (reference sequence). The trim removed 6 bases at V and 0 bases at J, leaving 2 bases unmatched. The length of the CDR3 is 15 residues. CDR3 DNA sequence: TGTGCCAGTAGGGTAGCGGGGGGCTCCTACAATGAGCAGTTCTTC. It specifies CASRVAGGSYNEQFF.

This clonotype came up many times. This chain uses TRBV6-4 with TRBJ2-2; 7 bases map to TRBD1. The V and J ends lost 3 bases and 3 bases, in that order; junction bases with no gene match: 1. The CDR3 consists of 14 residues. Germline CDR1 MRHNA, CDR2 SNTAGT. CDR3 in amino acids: CASSDGTDTGELFF. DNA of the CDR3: TGTGCCAGCAGTGATGGGACAGACACCGGGGAGCTGTTTTTT.

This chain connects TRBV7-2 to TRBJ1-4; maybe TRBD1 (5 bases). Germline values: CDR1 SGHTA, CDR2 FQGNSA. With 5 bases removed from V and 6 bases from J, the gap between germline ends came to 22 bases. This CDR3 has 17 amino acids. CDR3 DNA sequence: TGTGCCAGCAGCCACGCCCAGGTGCGGCAGGGAGATGAAAAACTGTTTTTT. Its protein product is CASSHAQVRQGDEKLFF.

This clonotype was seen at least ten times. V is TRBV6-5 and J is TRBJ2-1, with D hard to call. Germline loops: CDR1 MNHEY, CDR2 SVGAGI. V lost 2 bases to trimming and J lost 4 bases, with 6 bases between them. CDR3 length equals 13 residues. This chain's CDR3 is CASSYGEYNEQFF. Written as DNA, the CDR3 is TGTGCCAGCAGTTACGGGGAATACAATGAGCAGTTCTTC.

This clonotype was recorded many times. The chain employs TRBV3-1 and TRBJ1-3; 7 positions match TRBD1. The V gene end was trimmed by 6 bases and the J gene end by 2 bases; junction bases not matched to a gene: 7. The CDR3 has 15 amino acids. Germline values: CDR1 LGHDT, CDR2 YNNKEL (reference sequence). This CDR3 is CASSQTGHAGNTIYF. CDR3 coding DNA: TGTGCCAGCAGTCAGACAGGGCATGCTGGAAACACCATATATTTT.

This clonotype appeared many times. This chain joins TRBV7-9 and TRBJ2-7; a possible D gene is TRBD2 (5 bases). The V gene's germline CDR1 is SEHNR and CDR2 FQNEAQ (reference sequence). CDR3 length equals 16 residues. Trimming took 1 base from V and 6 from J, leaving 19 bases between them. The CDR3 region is CASSLESGITYLEQYF. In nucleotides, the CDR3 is TGTGCCAGCAGCTTAGAATCGGGGATTACGTATCTCGAGCAGTACTTC.

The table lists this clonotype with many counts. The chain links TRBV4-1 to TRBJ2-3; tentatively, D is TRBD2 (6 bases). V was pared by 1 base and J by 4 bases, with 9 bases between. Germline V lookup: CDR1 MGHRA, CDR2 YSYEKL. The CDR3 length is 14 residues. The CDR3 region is CASSQGLGPDTQYF. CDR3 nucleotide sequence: TGCGCCAGCAGCCAAGGACTAGGACCAGATACGCAGTATTTT.

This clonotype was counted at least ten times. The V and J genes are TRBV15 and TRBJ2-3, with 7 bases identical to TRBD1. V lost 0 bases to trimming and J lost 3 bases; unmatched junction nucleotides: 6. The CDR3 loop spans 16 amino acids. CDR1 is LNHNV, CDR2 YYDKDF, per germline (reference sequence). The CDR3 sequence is CATSRDRGRFTDTQYF. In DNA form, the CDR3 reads TGTGCCACCAGCAGAGATAGGGGGCGGTTTACAGATACGCAGTATTTT.

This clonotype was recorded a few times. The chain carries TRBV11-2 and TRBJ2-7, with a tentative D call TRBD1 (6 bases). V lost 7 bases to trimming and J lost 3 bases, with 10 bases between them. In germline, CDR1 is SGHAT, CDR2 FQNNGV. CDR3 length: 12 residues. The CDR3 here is CASTGDNYEQYV. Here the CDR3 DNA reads TGTGCCAGCACCGGGGACAACTACGAGCAGTACGTC.

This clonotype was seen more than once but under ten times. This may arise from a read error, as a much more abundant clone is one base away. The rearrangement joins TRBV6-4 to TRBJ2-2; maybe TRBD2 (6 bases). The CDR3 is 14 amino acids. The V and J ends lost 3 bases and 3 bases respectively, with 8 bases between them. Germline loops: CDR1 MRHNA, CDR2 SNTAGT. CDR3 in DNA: TGTGCCAGCAGTGAGTGGGGGGACACCGGGGAGCTGTTTTTT. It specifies CASSEWGDTGELFF.

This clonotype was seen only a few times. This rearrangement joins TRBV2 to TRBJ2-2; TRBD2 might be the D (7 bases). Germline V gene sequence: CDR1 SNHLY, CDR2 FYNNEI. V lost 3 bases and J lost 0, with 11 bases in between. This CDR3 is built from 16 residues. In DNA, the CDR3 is TGTGCCAGCAGTGATACGCGGGGGCCGAACACCGGGGAGCTGTTTTTT. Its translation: CASSDTRGPNTGELFF.